Presented here are 7 T cell receptor beta chains from one specimen sequenced in a study of immune evolution from preneoplasia to lung adenocarcinoma. The repertoire was sequenced with immunoSEQ multiplex PCR; TCRdb's copy has only in-frame clones and lacks some. The sample records 4,000 to 5,500 clones, 65% to 80% being singletons. The material sequenced was FFPE minimally invasive lung adenocarcinoma tissue. Receptors were obtained from a person between 50 and 69 years old with lung adenocarcinoma.

This clone is labeled as large. The chain recombines TRBV7-2 with TRBJ2-7, with D unclear. This CDR3 is 11 amino acids long. Germline CDR1 is SGHTA and CDR2 is FQGNSA. Trimming left V 1 base short and J 3 bases short, with 1 base between. The DNA for the CDR3 is TGTGCCAGCAGCTTAGACTACGAGCAGTACTTC. This gives the protein CASSLDYEQYF.

The genes are TRBV28 and TRBJ1-4, with D hard to call. Germline CDR1 reads MDHEN; CDR2 reads SYDVKM. The V end was cut by 6 bases, the J end by 0 bases, with 11 bases between. This CDR3 is built from 15 residues. CDR3 sequence reads: CASSLDGTTNEKLFF. In nucleotides, the CDR3 is TGTGCCAGCAGCCTGGACGGAACAACTAATGAAAAACTGTTTTTT.

The chain joins TRBV11-1 to TRBJ2-1; tentatively, D is TRBD1 (5 bases). V gave up 3 bases and J gave up 1 base, with 16 bases separating them. Germline CDR1 reads SGHAT; CDR2 reads FQDESV (reference sequence). The CDR3 length is 17 residues. The CDR3 reads CASSLTPGLTSYNEQFF. CDR3 DNA: TGTGCCAGCAGCTTGACACCAGGGTTAACGTCCTACAATGAGCAGTTCTTC.

The CDR3 region is CASSATGPGPEAFF. The DNA of the CDR3 is TGCGCCAGCAGCGCCACAGGGCCGGGGCCTGAAGCTTTCTTT. The chain is built from TRBV5-1 and TRBJ1-1; D possibly corresponds to TRBD1 (6 bases). The CDR3 consists of 14 residues. The V end lost 4 bases, the J end lost 6 bases, and 16 bases lay between the germline ends. Germline values: CDR1 SGHRS, CDR2 YFSETQ.

The J gene is TRBJ2-3, the V gene TRBV28; 10 bases are a match to TRBD2. Germline V lookup: CDR1 MDHEN, CDR2 SYDVKM. Germline trimming cut 7 bases from V and 4 bases from J; bases unmatched to any gene: 5. This CDR3 region has 14 residues. CDR3: CASKRGGGADTQYF. DNA for the CDR3: TGTGCCAGCAAGCGGGGGGGCGGAGCAGATACGCAGTATTTT.

This chain joins TRBV5-1 and TRBJ2-1; 13 nucleotides align to TRBD2. Trimming removed 2 bases from V and 5 bases from J; junction bases left unmatched: 4. The length of the CDR3 is 16 residues. Germline CDR1 and CDR2: SGHRS and YFSETQ. The chain's CDR3 is CASSLVTSGRDNEQFF. CDR3 DNA: TGCGCCAGCAGCTTAGTTACTAGCGGGAGGGACAATGAGCAGTTCTTC.

This chain links TRBV30 with TRBJ1-5, with D unresolved. The CDR3 length is 13 residues. Germline V gene lookup returns CDR1 GTSNPN and CDR2 SVGIG (reference sequence). Trimming shortened V by 4 bases and J by 4 bases, and 11 bases separated the two germline ends. CDR3 sequence (DNA): TGTGCCTGGACCGCGGACGGGAATCAGCCCCAGCATTTT. Translated, it gives CAWTADGNQPQHF.